The 4 T cell receptor beta chains reported below all come from one sample, sequenced in a study of T-cell memory formation after mild COVID-19. TCRdb re-derived calls from the 5' RACE reads in MiXCR, one entry per CDR3 protein. The sample has 89,000 or so distinct CDR3 sequences, about 13% seen once. Sequenced material: PBMCs or a T cell subset sorted from them (not recorded which). The receptors come from a man younger than 35 who had mild COVID-19 (a few samples of this study predate the infection). Cell type and time point are not known.

The chain links TRBV4-1 to TRBJ2-2; D is unresolved. Germline CDR1 reads MGHRA; CDR2 reads YSYEKL. Trimming shortened V by 0 bases and J by 6 bases, and 11 bases separated the two germline ends. CDR3 length: 15 amino acids. DNA for the CDR3: TGCGCCAGCAGCCAAGATCCCGGCCCTTCCGGGGAGCTGTTTTTT. This codes for CASSQDPGPSGELFF.

DNA for the CDR3: TGCGCCAGCAGCTTGGCCACAGGTCCGTCCTACGAGCAGTACGTC. Translating gives CASSLATGPSYEQYV. This chain connects TRBV5-1 to TRBJ2-7; D might be TRBD1 (5 bases). The CDR3 covers 15 residues. CDR1 is SGHRS and CDR2 is YFSETQ in the germline V gene. The V gene lost 0 bases and the J gene lost 1 base, with 11 bases spanning the gap.

This clonotype turned up a few times. The chain couples TRBV7-6 to TRBJ2-3; no clear D gene. CDR1 and CDR2 (germline): SGHVS, FNYEAQ. The V end lost 0 bases, the J end lost 0 bases, and 4 bases lay between the germline ends. This CDR3 is 14 amino acids long. CDR3 bases: TGTGCCAGCAGCTTAGCCAGCAGCACAGATACGCAGTATTTT. It encodes CASSLASSTDTQYF.

This clonotype was observed a few times. This rearrangement joins TRBV7-6 to TRBJ2-1; D is ambiguous. CDR3 length equals 15 residues. V dropped 3 bases and J dropped 5 bases, with 14 bases sitting between them. Looked up from germline, CDR1 is SGHVS and CDR2 is FNYEAQ. The DNA of the CDR3 is TGTGCCAGCAGCTTCCGCTCCCCCGCTCACAATGAGCAGTTCTTC. It specifies CASSFRSPAHNEQFF.